This T cell receptor (beta chain) was captured by sequencing in a study of T cell changes during pregnancy in multiple sclerosis (dated by TCRdb to between 2017 and 2020). Concerning the study at large: In women with multiple sclerosis, the researchers looked at how the T cell repertoire shifted as pregnancy progressed.

Libraries were prepared through the immunoSEQ multiplex PCR assay. Here the immuneACCESS table is served through TCRdb, limited to in-frame sequences with V and J called. Missing clones are a known gap in these copies; in checked studies unresolved V genes cover under half, and the rest lacks a known reason. The sample contains under 75,000 clones, approximately 92% of them found a single time. The ten biggest clones cover 2% to 2.5% of the sample. On this clone itself: The target of this receptor is not known. No clone much larger than this one lies a single base away; base qualities are absent.

Trimming leaves V shorter by 2 bases and J shorter by 5 bases, with the junction holding 9 bases beyond the gene matches. The germline V gene sets CDR1 to SGHTA and CDR2 to FQGNSA. Counted from cysteine to phenylalanine, this CDR3 has 17 amino acids. CDR3 DNA is the only sequence kept; it has 51 bases, read in frame from the first base. The receptor's source is a female donor with multiple sclerosis, enrolled in a pregnancy study. The chain uses TRBV7-2 and TRBJ2-2; a stretch of 9 junction bases matches TRBD2. The sample in question was peripheral blood, obtained in the first trimester of pregnancy. In nucleotides, the sequence is TGTGCCAGCAGCTTAAATAGCGGGGGCCCCGGAACCGGGGAGCTGTTTTTT. It is translated as CASSLNSGGPGTGELFF.